This TCR beta chain was identified during a study of blood T cell repertoires in COVID-19. Original processing notes: Amplification with reference gene primers provided the estimates of nucleated cell counts. Method: immunoSEQ multiplex PCR; TCRdb's copy keeps in-frame clones and lacks some. That table furnishes V, J and clone size, whereas the DNA furnished D and trimming. The sample shows a few hundred thousand clones, 70% to 90% of them seen only once. Germline trimming cut 2 bases from V and 4 bases from J; bases unmatched to any gene: 3. This CDR3 spans 15 amino acids. Germline V gene sequence: CDR1 MNHEY, CDR2 SVGAGI. Seattle cases were enrolled at active infection and followed longitudinally.

The material sequenced was peripheral blood. The TCR originated in a woman between 25 and 40 years old with COVID-19, enrolled during active disease. The chain couples TRBV6-5 to TRBJ2-2; 8 positions match TRBD1. The DNA of the CDR3 is TGTGCCAGCAGTTACGGGACAGGTCCCACCGGGGAGCTGTTTTTT. Translating gives CASSYGTGPTGELFF.